A single sample is the source of the 3 T cell receptor beta chains below, sequenced in a study of blood T cell repertoires in COVID-19 (dated by TCRdb to about 2020). The protocol used for the library was the immunoSEQ multiplex PCR assay. TCRdb provides this immuneACCESS table in a form limited to in-frame rearrangements. Some clones are lacking; in checked studies, under half of them reflect an unresolved V gene, and why the rest are absent is not known. The sample profile shows 200,000 to 300,000 clones; approximately 86% of them were found once. The ten largest clones take up around 6% of the sample. Sequences were obtained from peripheral blood. Receptors were obtained from a human donor in a cohort sampled during active COVID-19.

The rearrangement joins TRBV5-1 to TRBJ2-3; D not resolved. V gave up 3 bases and J gave up 2 bases, with 13 bases separating them. The CDR3 spans 15 residues. Germline CDR1 and CDR2: SGHRS and YFSETQ. CDR3 DNA: TGCGCCAGCAGCTCGAGCTTACGTATCACAGATACGCAGTATTTT. It translates to CASSSSLRITDTQYF.

V usage is TRBV7-6 and J usage is TRBJ1-5; 7 nucleotides align to TRBD1. This CDR3 spans 16 amino acids. After removal of 4 bases from V and 1 base from J, the junction contained 7 bases not matched to a gene. The germline V gene has CDR1 SGHVS and CDR2 FNYEAQ. The CDR3 protein is CASSSLGGQSNQPQHF. CDR3 in DNA: TGTGCCAGCAGCTCTTTAGGGGGCCAAAGCAATCAGCCCCAGCATTTT. The full variable domain, in which reference TRBV7-6 and TRBJ1-5 provide the parts outside the CDR3, is GAGVSQSPRYKVTKRGQDVALRCDPISGHVSLYWYRQALGQGPEFLTYFNYEAQQDKSGLPNDRFSAERPEGSISTLTIQRTEQRDSAMYRCASSSLGGQSNQPQHFGDGTRLSIL.

The V gene is TRBV2, the J gene TRBJ1-6; D remains unclear. The CDR3 has 12 residues. V shed 6 bases and J shed 10 bases, with 10 bases lying between them. Germline CDR1 SNHLY, CDR2 FYNNEI. This CDR3 is CASSNSKSPLHF. The CDR3 region has the DNA TGTGCCAGCAGCAACTCAAAGTCACCCCTCCACTTT. The full variable domain, its missing parts supplied by reference TRBV2 and TRBJ1-6, is EPEVTQTPSHQVTQMGQEVILRCVPISNHLYFYWYRQILGQKVEFLVSFYNNEISEKSEIFDDQFSVERPDGSNFTLKIRSTKLEDSAMYFCASSNSKSPLHFGNGTRLTVT.